This T cell receptor (beta chain) was recovered during a study of T cells after posttransplantation cyclophosphamide. The method was immunoSEQ multiplex PCR; TCRdb's version includes in-frame clones alone and lacks a portion of them. Of approximately 21,000 clones listed, 70% to 90% are singletons. Study results and limitations: Recipient CMV seropositivity and CMV reactivation strongly tracked TRB clonality. Later post-transplant blood repertoires were often dominated by donor CD8+ memory clones.

Comment on this clone: Its antigen is as yet unknown.

Controls had myeloablative marrow grafts with methotrexate and calcineurin inhibitor, sampled at 1 year. The source material was PBMCs, sampled around 53 weeks after allogeneic stem cell transplant with calcineurin inhibitor and methotrexate. This receptor was identified in a female patient between 30 and 40 years old who received an allogeneic stem cell transplant from an unrelated donor, was CMV-positive, and had acute and chronic GVHD. Some T cells may have originated in the graft donor.

CDR3 residues: CASSLSSLNTEAFF. In DNA form, the CDR3 reads TGTGCCAGCAGCCTTAGTTCGTTGAACACTGAAGCTTTCTTT. The gene calls are TRBV28 and TRBJ1-1; D gene unclear. Germline CDR1 is MDHEN and CDR2 is SYDVKM. V was shortened by 6 bases and J by 0 bases, with 11 bases between the two germline ends. This CDR3 has 14 residues.